These T cell receptor beta chains were read from a single sample in a study of neoadjuvant anti-PD-1 for oral cavity cancer. Measured with immunoSEQ multiplex PCR; TCRdb has only the in-frame clones, and not every one. The table includes under 8,500 clones, 60% to 75% detected once. The sample here was PBMCs, taken after nivolumab (anti-PD-1) treatment. The receptors were gathered from a person between 40 and 80 years old with oral cavity squamous cell carcinoma. Both conserved end residues are part of each CDR3. A D gene is named only where the DNA matches it firmly. Clone size is shown for a subset of rows, as once, few, many or a class of expanded clone.

>14|TRBJ1-1|.|.|TRBV5-1
TGCGCCAGCAGCTTATCGGGGACTGGCGCTGAAGCTTTCTTT
CASSLSGTGAEAFF
>17|TRBJ1-2|.|TRBD1|TRBV4-3
TGCGCCAGCAGCCCAGAGTCCGGGACAGGGGGACGTTATGGCTACACCTTC
CASSPESGTGGRYGYTF
>16|TRBJ2-7|.|.|TRBV5-8
TGTGCCAGCAGCCGATCTCAGGGACACTTCGGCTACGAGCAGTACTTC
CASSRSQGHFGYEQYF
>14|TRBJ2-7|.|.|TRBV7-2
TGTGCCAGCAGCTTTATTGGACAGTCCTACGAGCAGTACTTC
CASSFIGQSYEQYF
>15|TRBJ1-1|.|.|TRBV4-3
TGCGCCAGCAGCTCACTAATGGGGGCGAGGACTGAAGCTTTCTTT
CASSSLMGARTEAFF
>15|TRBJ2-3|.|.|TRBV5-4
TGTGCCAGCAGCTTTGGGGGGGCTAGCACAGATACGCAGTATTTT
CASSFGGASTDTQYF
>19|TRBJ2-6|.|TRBD1|TRBV7-9
TGTGCCAGCAGCGTCCGACAGGGTGAAGCGGTAGCTGGGGCCAACGTCCTGACTTTC
CASSVRQGEAVAGANVLTF
>15|TRBJ1-4|.|.|TRBV6-5
TGTGCCAGCAGTTACTCCCAGACACCTAATGAAAAACTGTTTTTT
CASSYSQTPNEKLFF
>16|TRBJ2-1|.|TRBD2|TRBV14
TGTGCCAGCAGCCAAGAAGCGGGGGGATACTACAATGAGCAGTTCTTC
CASSQEAGGYYNEQFF
>15|TRBJ1-3|once|TRBD1|TRBV7-8
TGTGCCAGCAGCGTAAACAGGGGAGCTGGAAACACCATATATTTT
CASSVNRGAGNTIYF
>14|TRBJ2-4|.|.|TRBV7-2
TGTGCCAGCAGCCCTATAAGCAGGGGAGACATTCAGTACTTC
CASSPISRGDIQYF
>12|TRBJ1-2|few|.|TRBV18
TGTGCCAGCTCACCCGGACAGTATGGCTACACCTTC
CASSPGQYGYTF
>14|TRBJ2-5|.|.|TRBV19
TGTGCCAGTAGTATTGCGGTTGGCGCGGAGACCCAGTACTTC
CASSIAVGAETQYF
>18|TRBJ2-7|.|.|TRBV5-5
TGTGCCAGCAGCTCATGGACCGGGGGGACAGTTAAGGCCTACGAGCAGTACTTC
CASSSWTGGTVKAYEQYF
>14|TRBJ2-7|few|TRBD1|TRBV5-4
TGTGCCAGCAGTCGGGACAGGGGCAGCTACGAGCAGTACTTC
CASSRDRGSYEQYF
>14|TRBJ2-7|.|.|TRBV7-8
TGTGCCAGCAGCCTACTGGGGGTCTCCTACGAGCAGTACTTC
CASSLLGVSYEQYF
>15|TRBJ2-3|.|TRBD1|TRBV5-1
TGCGCCAGCAGCTTGGGAGGGACAGGTATCGATACGCAGTATTTT
CASSLGGTGIDTQYF
>16|TRBJ1-3|.|.|TRBV5-6
TGCGCCAGCAGCTTCGCGGCAGGCTTTCTCCGAAACACCATATATTTT
CASSFAAGFLRNTIYF
>14|TRBJ2-2|.|TRBD2|TRBV19
TGTGCCAGTACCACACTTCCGGGGGGCGGGGAGCTGTTTTTT
CASTTLPGGGELFF
>13|TRBJ2-5|.|.|TRBV6-5
TGTGCCAGCAGTTATCAAGAATCGGAGACCCAGTACTTC
CASSYQESETQYF
>14|TRBJ2-3|.|.|TRBV6-4
TGTGCCAGCAGTGAGGGGGCTAGCACAGATACGCAGTATTTT
CASSEGASTDTQYF
>11|TRBJ2-3|once|.|TRBV20-1
TGCAGTGGGAGGGTTGGAGATACGCAGTATTTT
CSGRVGDTQYF
>14|TRBJ1-4|.|TRBD1|TRBV5-6
TGTGCCAGCAGCCGCCGGACAGGGAATGAAAAACTGTTTTTT
CASSRRTGNEKLFF
>14|TRBJ1-4|few|.|TRBV10-3
TGTGCCACCGCTGACCCTGCAACTAATGAAAAACTGTTTTTT
CATADPATNEKLFF
>12|TRBJ2-1|.|.|TRBV5-1
TGCGCCAGCAGCCAGACCTGGAATGAGCAGTTCTTC
CASSQTWNEQFF
>15|TRBJ1-5|.|TRBD1|TRBV11-2
TGTGCCAGCAGTCGGACAGGGGTGCGGAGTCAGCCCCAGCATTTT
CASSRTGVRSQPQHF
>15|TRBJ2-2|few|.|TRBV9
TGTGCCAGCAAGGGGTCGGGGGTGAGCACCGGGGAGCTGTTTTTT
CASKGSGVSTGELFF
>14|TRBJ1-3|.|.|TRBV19
TGTGCCAGTAGTCCAGTTAGCTCTGGAAACACCATATATTTT
CASSPVSSGNTIYF